This paragraph reports one TCR beta chain. Its antigen is currently unknown. CDR3 size: 18 residues. Trimming cost V 0 bases and J 0 bases; bases outside gene matches: 5. CDR1 is LGHNA, CDR2 YNFKEQ, per germline. Library preparation for TCR beta used quantitative 5'-RACE with molecular barcodes. Via MiXCR, TCRdb re-called the 5' RACE reads, giving one row per CDR3 protein. The table has about 92,000 distinct CDR3 sequences, about 9% seen once. The data derive from a study of CD8 T cells in ankylosing spondylitis. Study-level points and caveats: In ankylosing spondylitis blood, a motif of seven to nine highly homologous TCR beta variants appeared characteristic.

V and J are TRBV4-2 and TRBJ2-3; TRBD2 aligns across 11 bases. The sequence was collected from a male donor with ankylosing spondylitis or in good health (not recorded which). The specimen was blood, either unsorted or a sorted T cell fraction (not recorded which). CDR3 protein: CASSQDLSSGGSTDTQYF. CDR3 sequence (DNA): TGTGCCAGCAGCCAAGATTTGTCTAGCGGGGGGAGCACAGATACGCAGTATTTT.